Following are 13 T cell receptor beta chains from one sample sequenced in a study of cytomegalovirus exposure and HLA in healthy donors. Primers: 60 Vbeta forward and 13 Jbeta reverse. Data came from immunoSEQ multiplex PCR; TCRdb stores just in-frame clones and leaves some out. The sample contains some 130,000 clones, about 82% of which appear only once. Input material: PBMCs. Receptor source: a female donor in good health and CMV-seropositive.

The chain combines TRBV4-1 with TRBJ2-5; 9 bases map to TRBD2. V gave up 4 bases and J gave up 5 bases; unmatched junction bases: 14. There are 17 residues in the CDR3. Germline CDR1 MGHRA, CDR2 YSYEKL. The CDR3 DNA is TGCGCCAGCAGCCCACGTGGTTTAGCGGGAGTCCGTGAGACCCAGTACTTC. Translated, it gives CASSPRGLAGVRETQYF.

V usage is TRBV5-4 and J usage is TRBJ2-7; possibly TRBD1 for D (5 bases). This CDR3 region has 14 residues. The V gene lost 5 bases and the J gene lost 2 bases, with 14 bases spanning the gap. CDR1 SGHNT and CDR2 YYREEE come from the germline V gene (reference sequence). Here the CDR3 DNA reads TGTGCCAGCAGTAAGCAGGGTTTGACCTACGAGCAGTACTTC. It codes for CASSKQGLTYEQYF.

As DNA, the CDR3 is TGTGCCAGCGGGGACAGGGTGAATGAGCAGTTCTTC. Protein sequence: CASGDRVNEQFF. The V gene is TRBV21-1, the J gene TRBJ2-1; the table calls TRBD1, which could not be checked here. TRBV21-1 is listed as a pseudogene. This CDR3 comprises 12 residues.

This chain links TRBV5-1 with TRBJ2-5; 12 bases are a match to TRBD2. The V segment lost 4 bases and the J segment 2 bases; nucleotides outside the gene matches: 3. The CDR3 has 15 residues. From germline, CDR1 is SGHRS and CDR2 YFSETQ. CDR3 nucleotide sequence: TGCGCCAGCAGCCAAGGGACTAGCGGGCAAGAGACCCAGTACTTC. Translated: CASSQGTSGQETQYF.

The rearrangement uses TRBV9 and TRBJ1-2, with D uncertain. Looked up from germline, CDR1 is SGDLS and CDR2 is YYNGEE. The V end was cut by 2 bases, the J end by 2 bases, with 13 bases between. The CDR3 consists of 15 residues. CDR3 residues: CASSVQSGPNYGYTF. The CDR3 region has the DNA TGTGCCAGCAGCGTCCAGTCAGGCCCGAACTATGGCTACACCTTC.

This chain uses TRBV6-5 with TRBJ1-3, with 9 bases fitting TRBD1. The germline V gene has CDR1 MNHEY and CDR2 SVGAGI. The CDR3 consists of 13 residues. Trimming cost V 6 bases and J 8 bases; bases outside gene matches: 5. The CDR3 DNA is TGTGCCAGCAGACAGGGGGCTGAGGACACCATATATTTT. This gives the protein CASRQGAEDTIYF.

Notes on this clone: This specimen includes other DNA sequences encoding the same CDR3. The CDR3 DNA reads TGTGCCAGCAGCAGAACAGCGAACACTGAAGCTTTCTTT. This sequence encodes CASSRTANTEAFF. The rearrangement joins TRBV7-9 to TRBJ1-1; no firm D call. Looked up from germline, CDR1 is SEHNR and CDR2 is FQNEAQ (reference sequence). V was shortened by 5 bases and J by 1 base, with 8 bases between the two germline ends. This CDR3 is 13 amino acids long.

The V gene is TRBV27, the J gene TRBJ1-1; possibly TRBD1 for D (6 bases). This CDR3 has 17 residues. Per germline, CDR1 MNHEY and CDR2 SMNVEV (reference sequence). The V gene lost 2 bases and the J gene lost 2 bases, with 18 bases spanning the gap. The CDR3 loop reads CASSLAGAGRGNTEAFF. In DNA form, the CDR3 reads TGTGCCAGCAGTTTAGCAGGGGCGGGTAGAGGAAACACTGAAGCTTTCTTT.

This clone was counted only a few times. V gene TRBV27 combines with J gene TRBJ1-1, with 8 bases lining up with TRBD1. Germline V gene lookup returns CDR1 MNHEY and CDR2 SMNVEV (reference sequence). The CDR3 spans 15 residues. V gave up 5 bases and J gave up 3 bases; unmatched junction bases: 8. CDR3 DNA: TGTGCCAGCAGTAAGCAGGGGGCAAAGGACACTGAAGCTTTCTTT. This gives the protein CASSKQGAKDTEAFF.

V is TRBV30 and J is TRBJ1-5; TRBD1 agrees at 8 bases. Looked up from germline, CDR1 is GTSNPN and CDR2 is SVGIG (reference sequence). V trimming: 0 bases; J trimming: 3 bases; junction bases outside the gene matches: 4. There are 15 residues in the CDR3. The CDR3 here is CAWSVTGQANQPQHF. CDR3 in DNA: TGTGCCTGGAGTGTAACGGGACAGGCCAATCAGCCCCAGCATTTT.

The sample holds a few counts of this clone. In DNA form, the CDR3 reads TGTGCCAGCAGCCAAGATCAAGCGGGGTTAGAGACCCAGTACTTC. Its protein is CASSQDQAGLETQYF. The V and J genes are TRBV14 and TRBJ2-5; 7 bases are shared with TRBD2. Germline loops: CDR1 SGHDN, CDR2 FVKESK. The CDR3 contains 15 residues. V trimming: 0 bases; J trimming: 4 bases; junction bases outside the gene matches: 5.

V is TRBV25-1 and J is TRBJ2-3; 7 positions agree with TRBD1. Germline V gives CDR1 MGHDK, CDR2 SYGVNS. The V segment lost 5 bases and the J segment 3 bases; nucleotides outside the gene matches: 5. This CDR3 comprises 14 residues. The CDR3 here is CASSPATGTDTQYF. CDR3 sequence (DNA): TGTGCCAGCAGTCCGGCGACAGGGACAGATACGCAGTATTTT.

In the case of this clone: Other DNA sequences from this sample encode an identical CDR3 as well. V and J are TRBV30 and TRBJ2-7, with a weak D call TRBD1 (5 bases). CDR1 and CDR2 (germline): GTSNPN, SVGIG (reference sequence). CDR3 size: 11 residues. Trimming removed 7 bases from V and 4 bases from J, with 11 bases in between. The CDR3 coding sequence is TGTGCCTACGAAGGGGCGTACGAGCAGTACTTC. This translates into CAYEGAYEQYF.